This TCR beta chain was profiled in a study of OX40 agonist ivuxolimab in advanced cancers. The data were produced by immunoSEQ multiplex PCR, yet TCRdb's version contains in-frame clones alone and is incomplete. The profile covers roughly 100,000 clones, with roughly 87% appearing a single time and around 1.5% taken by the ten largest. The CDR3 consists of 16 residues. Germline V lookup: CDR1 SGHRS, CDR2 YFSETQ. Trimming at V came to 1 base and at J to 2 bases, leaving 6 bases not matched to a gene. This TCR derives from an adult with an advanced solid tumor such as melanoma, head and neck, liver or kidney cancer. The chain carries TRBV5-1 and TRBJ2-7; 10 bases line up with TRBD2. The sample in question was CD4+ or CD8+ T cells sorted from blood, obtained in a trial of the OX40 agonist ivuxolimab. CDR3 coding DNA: TGCGCCAGCAGCTTGCGGACTAGCGGTGCCGCCTACGAGCAGTACTTC. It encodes CASSLRTSGAAYEQYF.